These T cell receptor beta chains were read from a single sample in a study of regulatory T cells in long-lasting Graves disease. TCRdb processed the multiplex PCR reads anew with MiXCR; each CDR3 protein has one entry. Found here are 400,000 to 500,000 distinct CDR3 sequences, 20% to 25% of them singletons; the top ten hold 14%. The sample in question was peripheral blood mononuclear cells (PBMCs), obtained when the disease was refractory, from a patient treated with antithyroid drugs. The receptors here all came from a female donor with Graves disease. CDR3s include the opening cysteine and the closing phenylalanine or tryptophan. A D gene is named only where the DNA matches it firmly. A clone size is listed for some rows: how often the clone was seen (once, few, many), or a class if it is expanded.

-	TRBV6-1	13	TRBJ2-7	TRBD2	CASSPGLAGVQYF	TGTGCCAGCAGTCCAGGACTAGCGGGAGTGCAGTACTTC
many	TRBV27	15	TRBJ1-2	TRBD1	CASSDLGQPNYGYTF	TGTGCCAGCAGCGACTTGGGACAGCCTAACTATGGCTACACCTTC
-	TRBV28	23	TRBJ2-4	TRBD2	CAGSFVRWIWASGTEPGMGIQYF	TGTGCCGGCAGTTTCGTTCGTTGGATTTGGGCTAGCGGGACCGAACCGGGGATGGGCATTCAGTACTTC
many	TRBV6-2/TRBV6-3	13	TRBJ1-1	-	CASSSTVNTEAFF	TGTGCCAGCAGTTCGACAGTGAACACTGAAGCTTTCTTT
few	TRBV6-2/TRBV6-3	16	TRBJ2-6	-	CASSLSYRSGANVLTF	TGTGCCAGCAGCCTGTCCTACAGGTCTGGGGCCAACGTCCTGACTTTC
many	TRBV27	16	TRBJ1-6	TRBD1	CASSLRTGDYNSPLHF	TGTGCCAGCAGTTTACGGACAGGTGACTATAATTCACCCCTCCACTTT
many	TRBV12-3/TRBV12-4	15	TRBJ2-7	TRBD2	CASRSTSGSINEQYF	TGTGCCAGCAGAAGCACTAGCGGGAGTATCAACGAGCAGTACTTC
-	TRBV20-1	15	TRBJ1-5	TRBD1	CSARRPGQRNQPQHF	TGCAGTGCTCGACGCCCGGGACAGAGGAATCAGCCCCAGCATTTT
many	TRBV28	15	TRBJ1-3	-	CASSLDSDSGNTIYF	TGTGCCAGCAGTTTGGACAGTGACTCTGGAAACACCATATATTTT
few	TRBV7-9	16	TRBJ2-7	TRBD2	CASSDRLALHLAEQYF	TGTGCCAGCAGCGACAGACTAGCCTTACATCTCGCCGAGCAGTACTTC
many	TRBV28	14	TRBJ2-7	-	CASSPDRIFNEQYF	TGTGCCAGCAGTCCAGACAGGATATTCAACGAGCAGTACTTC
few	TRBV6-5	17	TRBJ1-1	-	CASSYTTGFKSHTEAFF	TGTGCCAGCAGTTATACCACGGGGTTTAAGAGCCACACTGAAGCTTTCTTT
-	TRBV3-1	18	TRBJ2-7	TRBD2	CASTSPTGTSGRASEQYF	TGTGCCAGCACCTCCCCAACCGGGACTAGCGGGAGGGCCAGCGAGCAGTACTTC
many	TRBV28	15	TRBJ1-5	TRBD1	CASSSSEQGLQPQHF	TGTGCCAGCAGTTCCTCCGAACAGGGGCTCCAGCCCCAGCATTTT
few	TRBV9	14	TRBJ2-2	-	CASSETPRTGELFF	TGTGCCAGCAGCGAGACCCCACGGACCGGGGAGCTGTTTTTT
many	TRBV6-1	13	TRBJ1-3	-	CASQSYSGNTIYF	TGTGCCAGCCAGTCGTACTCTGGAAACACCATATATTTT
-	TRBV15	16	TRBJ1-1	-	CATSRDPQGGVTEAFF	TGTGCCACCAGCAGAGACCCCCAAGGTGGGGTCACTGAAGCTTTCTTT
many	TRBV7-3	14	TRBJ1-1	-	CASSPQAGRTEAFF	TGTGCCAGCAGCCCACAAGCAGGGAGGACTGAAGCTTTCTTT
-	TRBV20-1	14	TRBJ1-1	-	CSARGARLSTEAFF	TGCAGTGCTAGGGGGGCCAGGTTAAGCACTGAAGCTTTCTTT
many	TRBV7-9	14	TRBJ2-5	-	CASSLQVTQETQYF	TGTGCCAGCAGCTTACAGGTTACCCAAGAGACCCAGTACTTC
-	TRBV7-2	14	TRBJ2-5	-	CASTLRGAQETQYF	TGTGCCAGCACCCTCCGGGGGGCCCAAGAGACCCAGTACTTC
-	TRBV5-6	13	TRBJ2-5	-	CASSLAVEETQYF	TGTGCCAGCAGCTTGGCAGTAGAGGAGACCCAGTACTTC